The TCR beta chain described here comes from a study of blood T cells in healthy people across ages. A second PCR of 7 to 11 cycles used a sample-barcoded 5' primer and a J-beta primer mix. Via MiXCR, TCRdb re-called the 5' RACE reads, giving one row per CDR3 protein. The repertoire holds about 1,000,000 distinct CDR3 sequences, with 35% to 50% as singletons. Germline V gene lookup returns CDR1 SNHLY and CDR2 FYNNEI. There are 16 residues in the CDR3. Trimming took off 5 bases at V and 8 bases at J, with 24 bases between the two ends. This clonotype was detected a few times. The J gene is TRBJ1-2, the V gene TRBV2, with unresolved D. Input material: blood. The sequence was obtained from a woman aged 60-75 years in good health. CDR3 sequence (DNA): TGTGCCAGCAGTCCCATAAAGGCCCCCCGTACGAGCGGCTACACCTTC. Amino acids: CASSPIKAPRTSGYTF.